The sequence of this T cell receptor beta chain was determined in a study of tumor-infiltrating lymphocytes in primary liver carcinoma. On the study more broadly: Recorded tumor stage was T1-T3 N0M0, with diameters of about 4 to 11 cm.

This CDR3 contains 15 residues. CDR1 SGHAT and CDR2 FQNNGV come from the germline V gene. Out of unsorted whole blood came the blood RNA, and germline DNA was extracted as well. Starting material of 500 ng total RNA yielded TCR beta cDNA via a constant-region primer. Three-round nested multiplex PCR performed with slightly modified ARM-PCR produced the TCR beta libraries. TRBV1-TRBV30 forward primers paired with a C-beta reverse primer drove the first two PCR rounds, about 10 cycles each. TCRdb itself ran the multiplex PCR reads through MiXCR, one entry per CDR3 protein. This repertoire shows about 320,000 distinct CDR3 sequences, over 55% found once; its top ten account for more than 8.5%.

The source is a man aged 40-49 years with primary liver carcinoma and hepatitis B virus infection. The sequenced material came from peripheral blood. The V and J genes are TRBV11-2 and TRBJ2-1; 11 bases map to TRBD2. The end of the DNA aligns better with TRBJ2-7, so the J call may be wrong. CDR3 sequence (DNA): TGTGCCAGCGGCTCCGGGACTAGCGGATACAATGAGCAGTACTTC. Protein product: CASGSGTSGYNEQYF.